This passage covers 30 T cell receptor beta chains from one sample sequenced in a study of OX40 agonist ivuxolimab in advanced cancers. Clones were read by immunoSEQ multiplex PCR, and TCRdb kept only the in-frame ones, dropping some. The sample shows around 100,000 clones, 89% of them seen only once. Sequenced material: CD4+ or CD8+ T cells sorted from blood, taken in a trial of the OX40 agonist ivuxolimab. These TCRs come from an adult with an advanced solid tumor such as melanoma, head and neck, liver or kidney cancer.

Remarks on this clone: Sequence at one end of the junction differs from germline and may be a read error. This sequence joins TRBV19 and TRBJ1-1; no clear D gene. CDR3 size: 13 residues. Germline CDR1 is LNHDA and CDR2 is SQIVND (reference sequence). The CDR3 is CAGRRNGNTEAFF. The CDR3 region has the DNA TGTGCCGGTAGGAGAAATGGGAACACTGAAGCTTTCTTT.

This chain uses TRBV27 with TRBJ2-1; D tentatively fits TRBD1 or TRBD2 (5 bases each). This CDR3 has 15 amino acids. The V gene lost 5 bases and the J gene lost 4 bases, with 15 bases spanning the gap. CDR1 and CDR2 from the germline V gene are MNHEY and SMNVEV (reference sequence). The CDR3 loop reads CASSSPGRRYNEQFF. For the CDR3, the DNA is TGTGCCAGCAGTAGCCCGGGACGGCGATACAATGAGCAGTTCTTC.

The rearrangement uses TRBV2 and TRBJ2-1, with D unresolved. The CDR3 totals 14 residues. The V gene's germline CDR1 is SNHLY and CDR2 FYNNEI. Trimming left V 8 bases short and J 5 bases short, with 16 bases between. The CDR3 reads CASLRLLINNEQFF. CDR3 coding DNA: TGTGCCAGCTTAAGACTCCTTATTAACAATGAGCAGTTCTTC.

This chain uses TRBV5-6 with TRBJ1-1, with TRBD1 matching 7 bases. Germline V CDR1 and CDR2: SGHDT, YYEEEE. CDR3 length equals 14 residues. Unmatched junction bases numbered 16, after V lost 6 bases and J lost 11 bases. The CDR3 bases are TGTGCCAGCACCTATCAGGGGGGGCCCCTCAGGGCTTTCTTT. It yields the protein CASTYQGGPLRAFF.

This clone is a singleton in its sample. This chain links TRBV29-1 with TRBJ2-3; D may correspond to TRBD1 or TRBD2 (7 bases each). Trimming shortened V by 0 bases and J by 5 bases, and 15 bases separated the two germline ends. CDR3 length: 15 amino acids. Germline V gene data show CDR1 as SQVTM and CDR2 as ANQGSEA. The chain's CDR3 is CSVEETGRVIDTQYF. The CDR3, as DNA: TGCAGCGTTGAAGAGACAGGGAGGGTTATAGATACGCAGTATTTT.

The V and J genes are TRBV10-3 and TRBJ2-3; D gene ambiguous. The CDR3 contains 12 residues. Germline lookup yields CDR1 ENHRY and CDR2 SYGVKD. The ends were cut back, 6 bases at V and 4 bases at J, with 8 bases in the middle. DNA for the CDR3: TGTGCCATCAGCTTACACGCAGATACGCAGTATTTT. This codes for CAISLHADTQYF.

The count of this clone is one. This rearrangement joins TRBV10-3 to TRBJ2-7; TRBD2 agrees at 7 bases. This CDR3 is 11 amino acids long. CDR1 is ENHRY and CDR2 is SYGVKD in the germline V gene. Trimming removed 6 bases from V and 7 bases from J; junction bases left unmatched: 3. CDR3 loop: CAIRGGREQYF. The CDR3, as DNA: TGTGCCATCAGGGGGGGGAGAGAGCAGTACTTC.

This chain connects TRBV7-2 to TRBJ2-7; 12 bases fit TRBD2. The germline V gene encodes CDR1 SGHTA and CDR2 FQGNSA. The CDR3 sequence is 14 residues long. V shed 5 bases, J shed 6 bases, and the junction held 5 bases outside the gene matches. CDR3 amino acids: CASSLLAGGGEQYF. The DNA of the CDR3 is TGTGCCAGCAGCCTCCTAGCGGGAGGGGGCGAGCAGTACTTC.

The chain couples TRBV6-1 to TRBJ2-7, with 15 bases matching TRBD2. CDR3 length: 15 residues. With 10 bases clipped from V and 4 bases from J, the junction kept 8 bases outside the gene matches. CDR1 and CDR2 from the germline V gene are MNHNS and SASEGT. The CDR3 region is CATRGGTSGGYEQYF. The CDR3 DNA follows: TGTGCCACCCGAGGCGGGACTAGCGGGGGGTACGAGCAGTACTTC.

This chain links TRBV5-4 with TRBJ2-5; D not certain. The CDR3 has 15 amino acids. CDR1 is SGHNT and CDR2 is YYREEE in the germline V gene (reference sequence). The V and J ends lost 2 bases and 4 bases respectively, with 15 bases between them. The DNA of the CDR3 is TGTGCCAGCAGCTTCTCTCAGGCTCTAGGAGAGACCCAGTACTTC. Its translation: CASSFSQALGETQYF.

The genes are TRBV2 and TRBJ2-1; the match to TRBD1 covers 10 bases. Losses at the gene ends were 5 bases for V and 8 bases for J; bases not matched to a gene: 9. CDR1 SNHLY and CDR2 FYNNEI come from the germline V gene. The CDR3 is 15 residues long. The CDR3 bases are TGTGCCAGCAGTACCGGGACAGGGGCCATATATGAGCAGTTCTTC. Protein: CASSTGTGAIYEQFF.

V usage is TRBV4-2 and J usage is TRBJ2-2; 8 nucleotides match TRBD2. J gave up 4 bases and V 2 bases, and 6 bases lay outside the gene matches. Germline V gene sequence: CDR1 LGHNA, CDR2 YNFKEQ. The CDR3 contains 16 residues. CDR3 amino acids: CASSQSLAGPTGELFF. In DNA form, the CDR3 reads TGTGCCAGCAGCCAATCGCTAGCGGGCCCCACCGGGGAGCTGTTTTTT.

This chain connects TRBV27 to TRBJ2-7; tentatively, D is TRBD1 (6 bases). Trimming shortened V by 0 bases and J by 4 bases, and 19 bases separated the two germline ends. The CDR3 loop spans 17 amino acids. Germline lookup yields CDR1 MNHEY and CDR2 SMNVEV (reference sequence). The CDR3 DNA reads TGTGCCAGCAGTTTATCTAGCCGGCAGGGGAAAGATTACGAGCAGTACTTC. Amino acid sequence: CASSLSSRQGKDYEQYF.

V and J are TRBV5-4 and TRBJ2-5; 8 positions match TRBD1. The CDR3 loop spans 14 amino acids. Per germline, CDR1 SGHNT and CDR2 YYREEE (reference sequence). The trim removed 2 bases at V and 7 bases at J, leaving 7 bases unmatched. The CDR3, as DNA: TGTGCCAGCAGCTTTCCCGGACAGGGTGGGACCCAGTACTTC. Its protein product is CASSFPGQGGTQYF.

The chain is built from TRBV25-1 and TRBJ1-5; D is undetermined. CDR1 MGHDK and CDR2 SYGVNS come from the germline V gene. This CDR3 is built from 15 residues. Trimming took off 2 bases at V and 0 bases at J, with 8 bases between the two ends. The CDR3 region is CASSEGDYSNQPQHF. CDR3 in DNA: TGTGCCAGCAGTGAAGGCGATTATAGCAATCAGCCCCAGCATTTT.

This clone has only one observation. The CDR3 loop is CASSEPGQNTEAFF. The CDR3 coding sequence is TGTGCCAGCAGTGAACCCGGACAGAACACTGAAGCTTTCTTT. The chain couples TRBV6-1 to TRBJ1-1; tentative D call: TRBD1 (5 bases). Looked up from germline, CDR1 is MNHNS and CDR2 is SASEGT. This CDR3 region has 14 residues. Between the trimmed V and J ends, which lost 2 bases and 1 base, there was a span of 8 bases.

The rearrangement joins TRBV19 to TRBJ2-5; no clear D. CDR1 LNHDA and CDR2 SQIVND come from the germline V gene (reference sequence). V was clipped by 6 bases and J by 5 bases, with 7 bases between them. CDR3 length equals 11 residues. CDR3 residues: CASRGEETQYF. DNA for the CDR3: TGTGCCAGTAGAGGCGAGGAGACCCAGTACTTC.

The chain couples TRBV7-3 to TRBJ2-2; D is unresolved. The ends were cut back, 4 bases at V and 6 bases at J, with 9 bases in the middle. The germline gives CDR1 SGHTA, CDR2 FQGTGA. The CDR3 extends over 13 amino acids. As DNA, the CDR3 is TGTGCCAGCAGCTCCGCCACGGCCGGGGAGCTGTTTTTT. This sequence encodes CASSSATAGELFF.

CDR3 DNA: TGTGCCAGCAGCGGAGCGGGGGGAAACACCGGGGAGCTGTTTTTT. Translated: CASSGAGGNTGELFF. The rearrangement joins TRBV9 to TRBJ2-2; 9 nucleotides match TRBD2. The CDR3 has 15 residues. The germline V gene has CDR1 SGDLS and CDR2 YYNGEE. Losses at the gene ends were 3 bases for V and 2 bases for J; bases not matched to a gene: 2. Combining the CDR3 with reference TRBV9 and TRBJ2-2 gives the whole variable domain DSGVTQTPKHLITATGQRVTLRCSPRSGDLSVYWYQQSLDQGLQFLIQYYNGEERAKGNILERFSAQQFPDLHSELNLSSLELGDSALYFCASSGAGGNTGELFFGEGSRLTVL.

The rearrangement joins TRBV30 to TRBJ2-2; D gene unclear. The CDR3 sequence is 13 residues long. Germline V CDR1 and CDR2: GTSNPN, SVGIG (reference sequence). V lost 0 bases, J lost 5 bases, and 7 bases lay in between. The CDR3 is CAWSVPLTGELFF. The CDR3 DNA sequence: TGTGCCTGGAGTGTACCCCTGACCGGGGAGCTGTTTTTT.

The rearrangement joins TRBV5-1 to TRBJ2-1; 12 bases line up with TRBD2. The germline gives CDR1 SGHRS, CDR2 YFSETQ. Germline trimming cut 4 bases from V and 0 bases from J; bases unmatched to any gene: 8. CDR3 size: 18 residues. The CDR3 nucleotides are TGCGCCAGCAGCAGAAGGACTAGCGGGAAGAGCTCCTACAATGAGCAGTTCTTC. The encoded protein is CASSRRTSGKSSYNEQFF. Full variable domain (missing parts from reference TRBV5-1 and TRBJ2-1): KAGVTQTPRYLIKTRGQQVTLSCSPISGHRSVSWYQQTPGQGLQFLFEYFSETQRNKGNFPGRFSGRQFSNSRSEMNVSTLELGDSALYLCASSRRTSGKSSYNEQFFGPGTRLTVL.

The chain is built from TRBV19 and TRBJ1-3; the D is unclear. The germline V gene has CDR1 LNHDA and CDR2 SQIVND (reference sequence). The CDR3 is 13 amino acids. Trimming shortened V by 7 bases and J by 2 bases, and 9 bases separated the two germline ends. CDR3 nucleotide sequence: TGTGCCAGTAAGACCCAACCTGGAAACACCATATATTTT. It specifies CASKTQPGNTIYF.

The chain combines TRBV2 with TRBJ1-1; 7 nucleotides align to TRBD1. V gave up 6 bases and J gave up 8 bases; unmatched junction bases: 12. This CDR3 contains 14 residues. Germline values: CDR1 SNHLY, CDR2 FYNNEI. The CDR3 region has the DNA TGTGCCAGCAGACTAACCGGGACAGTCAACGAAGCTTTCTTT. Translation: CASRLTGTVNEAFF. Supplemented by reference TRBV2 and TRBJ1-1, the full variable domain reads EPEVTQTPSHQVTQMGQEVILRCVPISNHLYFYWYRQILGQKVEFLVSFYNNEISEKSEIFDDQFSVERPDGSNFTLKIRSTKLEDSAMYFCASRLTGTVNEAFFGQGTRLTVV.

As to this clone: The limits of the CDR3 on the DNA are not certain, so only TCRdb's listed CDR3 is given. The chain employs TRBV6-1 and TRBJ2-2. The CDR3 spans 14 residues, counting both ends. Per the germline V gene, CDR1 is MNHNS and CDR2 is SASEGT. Here the CDR3 reads CASSILASTGELFF.

This clone was detected only once. The V call is TRBV5-1, the J call TRBJ2-3, with D perhaps matching TRBD2 (7 bases). The CDR3 spans 15 residues. The V gene's germline CDR1 is SGHRS and CDR2 YFSETQ. Between the trimmed V and J ends, which lost 2 bases and 5 bases, there was a span of 15 bases. The CDR3 here is CASSFNGGAGDTQYF. The DNA of the CDR3 is TGCGCCAGCAGCTTCAATGGGGGGGCGGGAGATACGCAGTATTTT.

This chain joins TRBV9 and TRBJ2-1; D uncertain. Germline V lookup: CDR1 SGDLS, CDR2 YYNGEE. V dropped 0 bases and J dropped 10 bases, with 8 bases sitting between them. CDR3 length: 12 residues. The CDR3: CASSVEVGEQFF. CDR3 DNA sequence: TGTGCCAGCAGCGTAGAAGTAGGGGAGCAGTTCTTC.

The chain combines TRBV7-2 with TRBJ1-2, with D tentatively TRBD1 (6 bases). The length of the CDR3 is 13 residues. Germline CDR1 SGHTA, CDR2 FQGNSA. Trimming pared 1 base from V and 5 bases from J, leaving 8 bases between. In DNA, the CDR3 is TGTGCCAGCAGCTTAGGGCAGGGGTATGGCTACACCTTC. It specifies CASSLGQGYGYTF.

This chain links TRBV6-6 with TRBJ1-1; possible D gene TRBD1, 5 bases. The germline CDR1 and CDR2 sequences are MNHNY and SVGAGI (reference sequence). The CDR3 has 13 residues. The ends were cut back, 4 bases at V and 6 bases at J, with 12 bases in the middle. DNA of the CDR3: TGTGCCAGCAGTTCCCCACAGGCAGCTGAAGCTTTCTTT. It codes for CASSSPQAAEAFF.

The gene calls are TRBV5-1 and TRBJ1-1; tentative D call: TRBD1 (5 bases). The germline V gene has CDR1 SGHRS and CDR2 YFSETQ. V was shortened by 4 bases and J by 4 bases, with 11 bases between the two germline ends. The CDR3 length is 13 residues. The CDR3 here is CASSPRGPTEAFF. CDR3 in DNA: TGCGCCAGCAGCCCACGGGGACCCACTGAAGCTTTCTTT.

This clone has ten or more counts. The rearrangement links TRBV30 to TRBJ1-1, with TRBD1 as a possible D gene (6 bases). There are 13 residues in the CDR3. Germline CDR1 reads GTSNPN; CDR2 reads SVGIG (reference sequence). V gave up 4 bases and J gave up 6 bases, with 15 bases separating them. CDR3 nucleotides: TGTGCCTGGACTCCTAAAGGGGGACCTGAAGCTTTCTTT. Amino acids: CAWTPKGGPEAFF.